Each of the 10 T cell receptor beta chains below was sequenced from the same sample in a study of shared clonotypes between healthy human individuals. The method was immunoSEQ multiplex PCR; TCRdb's version includes in-frame clones alone and lacks a portion of them. The sample consists of 2.3 million or so clones, 85% to 95% of them appearing once. The sample was naive CD4+ T cells from PBMCs. Noted subset: CD45RA+ positively selected. The receptors originated from a man aged 18 to 35 in good health. Some clones in this sample may be carry-over from other donors' samples.

The chain uses TRBV5-1 and TRBJ1-2; D perhaps matches TRBD1 (6 bases). This CDR3 is built from 13 residues. V was trimmed by 7 bases and J by 7 bases, leaving 17 bases between them. CDR1 is SGHRS, CDR2 YFSETQ, per germline. The CDR3 sequence is CASRISGAVGYTF. For the CDR3, the DNA is TGCGCCAGCCGAATTTCGGGGGCCGTTGGCTACACCTTC.

In this sample, this clone turned up once. The genes are TRBV30 and TRBJ1-5; maybe TRBD1 (6 bases). Germline values: CDR1 GTSNPN, CDR2 SVGIG (reference sequence). CDR3 size: 15 residues. Trimming took off 1 base at V and 1 base at J, with 11 bases between the two ends. This CDR3 reads CAWSAGGGSNQPQHF. CDR3 sequence (DNA): TGTGCCTGGAGTGCCGGGGGCGGAAGCAATCAGCCCCAGCATTTT.

The genes are TRBV5-1 and TRBJ2-7; 8 positions match TRBD2. CDR1 and CDR2 (germline): SGHRS, YFSETQ. V shed 7 bases, J shed 2 bases, and the junction held 11 bases outside the gene matches. This CDR3 spans 15 amino acids. This CDR3 reads CASSRVVAGTYEQYF. For the CDR3, the DNA is TGCGCCAGCTCCCGGGTGGTAGCGGGAACCTACGAGCAGTACTTC.

The chain employs TRBV18 and TRBJ2-4; the D call may be TRBD1 or TRBD2 (5 bases each). The V and J ends lost 1 base and 1 base respectively, with 17 bases between them. The CDR3 is 18 amino acids. Germline assignment: CDR1 KGHSH and CDR2 LQKENI. In DNA form, the CDR3 reads TGTGCCAGCTCACCACTAGCGACAGTTGAATTGGCCAAAAACATTCAGTACTTC. Protein product: CASSPLATVELAKNIQYF.

The chain has TRBV11-3 and TRBJ2-2; D is ambiguous. V shed 0 bases and J shed 6 bases, with 14 bases lying between them. CDR1 and CDR2 (germline): SGHNT, YENEEA. CDR3 length: 16 residues. Written as DNA, the CDR3 is TGTGCCAGCAGCTTAGACGGGCATCCCCCCCCCGGGGAGCTGTTTTTT. This gives the protein CASSLDGHPPPGELFF.

The genes are TRBV2 and TRBJ2-7; TRBD2 agrees at 11 bases. V shed 2 bases, J shed 6 bases, and the junction held 6 bases outside the gene matches. Germline V gene sequence: CDR1 SNHLY, CDR2 FYNNEI. This CDR3 has 15 amino acids. The CDR3 DNA reads TGTGCCAGCAGTGAATCGCTCGGGACTAGCGGCGAGCAGTACTTC. It encodes CASSESLGTSGEQYF.

This clone was seen just once. The CDR3 sequence: CASSLVSGQGIQPQHF. In DNA form, the CDR3 reads TGTGCCAGCAGCTTGGTTTCTGGACAGGGAATTCAGCCCCAGCATTTT. The chain links TRBV5-5 to TRBJ1-5; 8 bases map to TRBD1. V shed 0 bases and J 6 bases; nucleotides not matched to a gene: 8. The CDR3 has 16 amino acids. Germline V lookup: CDR1 SGHKS, CDR2 YYEKEE (reference sequence).

The rearrangement joins TRBV29-1 to TRBJ1-1; no clear D. The ends were cut back, 4 bases at V and 1 base at J, with 7 bases in the middle. The CDR3 loop spans 12 amino acids. CDR1 is SQVTM, CDR2 ANQGSEA, per germline. CDR3 bases: TGCAGCGTTGTAGGAGGGAACACTGAAGCTTTCTTT. It codes for CSVVGGNTEAFF. Full variable domain (missing parts from reference TRBV29-1 and TRBJ1-1): SAVISQKPSRDICQRGTSLTIQCQVDSQVTMMFWYRQQPGQSLTLIATANQGSEATYESGFVIDKFPISRPNLTFSTLTVSNMSPEDSSIYLCSVVGGNTEAFFGQGTRLTVV.

J is TRBJ1-1 and V is TRBV9; D is undetermined. V lost 5 bases to trimming and J lost 2 bases, with 22 bases between them. The CDR3 has 17 amino acids. From germline, CDR1 is SGDLS and CDR2 YYNGEE. In DNA form, the CDR3 reads TGTGCCAGCAGTTCGGGAATTCTTGGAGCAGGTAACACTGAAGCTTTCTTT. It specifies CASSSGILGAGNTEAFF.

J is TRBJ2-4 and V is TRBV7-9; D is unresolved. CDR1 is SEHNR and CDR2 is FQNEAQ in the germline V gene (reference sequence). The CDR3 is 14 amino acids. V lost 4 bases, J lost 4 bases, and 11 bases lay in between. The CDR3 is CASSSIDLKNIQYF. The CDR3 region has the DNA TGTGCCAGCAGCTCGATCGACTTGAAAAACATTCAGTACTTC.